One sample yielded the 10 T cell receptor beta chains listed below, sequenced in a study of early T cells in non-severe SARS-CoV-2 infection. Each CDR3 protein is one row after TCRdb ran MiXCR on the 5' RACE reads. This sample has fewer than 30,000 distinct CDR3 sequences, with roughly a tenth found just once. Input material: whole blood. These receptors originate from an adult who was a healthcare worker with PCR-confirmed SARS-CoV-2 infection or an uninfected control (not recorded which).

This clonotype came up many times. The V call is TRBV18, the J call TRBJ2-2; D possibly uses TRBD1 or TRBD2 (5 bases each). The germline V gene encodes CDR1 KGHSH and CDR2 LQKENI. V dropped 4 bases and J dropped 1 base, with 7 bases sitting between them. This CDR3 has 14 residues. This CDR3 is CASSRGMNTGELFF. The CDR3 DNA is TGTGCCAGCTCACGGGGGATGAACACCGGGGAGCTGTTTTTT. The variable domain in full, with the rest retrieved from reference TRBV18 and TRBJ2-2, is NAGVMQNPRHLVRRRGQEARLRCSPMKGHSHVYWYRQLPEEGLKFMVYLQKENIIDESGMPKERFSAEFPKEGPSILRIQQVVRGDSAAYFCASSRGMNTGELFFGEGSRLTVL.

This clonotype was detected ten times or more. The chain combines TRBV5-8 with TRBJ2-1; no firm D call. Germline V CDR1 and CDR2: SGHTS, YDEGEE. Trimming shortened V by 3 bases and J by 5 bases, and 9 bases separated the two germline ends. CDR3 size: 13 residues. The CDR3 reads CASSWLTNNEQFF. The CDR3 nucleotides read TGTGCCAGCAGCTGGCTAACCAACAATGAGCAGTTCTTC.

V and J are TRBV28 and TRBJ2-7, with D perhaps matching TRBD1 or TRBD2 (5 bases each). Trimming shortened V by 3 bases and J by 6 bases, and 15 bases separated the two germline ends. CDR3 size: 14 residues. Germline loops: CDR1 MDHEN, CDR2 SYDVKM. The CDR3 DNA follows: TGTGCCAGCAGTTTGGGGCAGCCTGGGGGCGAGCAGTACTTC. Translating gives CASSLGQPGGEQYF.

This clonotype showed up many times. V usage is TRBV6-2 or TRBV6-3 and J usage is TRBJ1-2; D call uncertain. Germline V CDR1 and CDR2: MNHEY, SVGEGT. CDR3 length equals 12 residues. Trimming cost V 10 bases and J 4 bases, with 13 bases left between them. The CDR3 bases are TGTGCCACTACGCCCGGGTCCTATGGCTACACCTTC. Amino acid sequence: CATTPGSYGYTF.

The V call is TRBV3-1, the J call TRBJ1-4, with no clear D. CDR3 length: 16 amino acids. Germline loops: CDR1 LGHDT, CDR2 YNNKEL (reference sequence). V was shortened by 0 bases and J by 8 bases, with 16 bases between the two germline ends. The DNA for the CDR3 is TGTGCCAGCAGCCAAGAGAACGCAGGCTTCGGCGAAAAACTGTTTTTT. Translated: CASSQENAGFGEKLFF. The full variable domain, with the rest looked up from reference TRBV3-1 and TRBJ1-4, is DTAVSQTPKYLVTQMGNDKSIKCEQNLGHDTMYWYKQDSKKFLKIMFSYNNKELIINETVPNRFSPKSPDKAHLNLHINSLELGDSAVYFCASSQENAGFGEKLFFGSGTQLSVL.

A word on this clonotype: This may be a read error: a much more frequent sequence differs by one nucleotide. V and J are TRBV28 and TRBJ2-1, with 11 bases matching TRBD2. V shed 8 bases and J 6 bases; nucleotides not matched to a gene: 15. The germline gives CDR1 MDHEN, CDR2 SYDVKM. The length of the CDR3 is 17 residues. This CDR3 reads CASPTLFIAGGSNEQFF. CDR3 sequence (DNA): TGTGCCAGCCCCACTTTGTTCATAGCGGGAGGGTCCAATGAGCAGTTCTTC.

The sample holds many counts of this clonotype. The CDR3 sequence: CASLAGKETQYF. The CDR3, as DNA: TGTGCCAGTTTAGCGGGGAAAGAGACCCAGTACTTC. This sequence joins TRBV3-1 and TRBJ2-5, with 8 bases matching TRBD2. After removal of 9 bases from V and 3 bases from J, the junction contained 3 bases not matched to a gene. The CDR3 extends over 12 amino acids. CDR1 and CDR2 (germline): LGHDT, YNNKEL (reference sequence).

This clonotype showed up many times. The chain has TRBV20-1 and TRBJ2-5, with D unclear. There are 12 residues in the CDR3. Germline-derived CDR1 and CDR2 are DFQATT and SNEGSKA (reference sequence). V lost 3 bases and J 5 bases, leaving 10 bases between the germline ends. This chain's CDR3 is CSASTIRETQYF. The CDR3 DNA reads TGCAGTGCTAGCACTATTAGGGAGACCCAGTACTTC.

There are many counts of this clonotype. This chain connects TRBV6-2 or TRBV6-3 to TRBJ2-7; TRBD2 aligns across 7 bases. The ends lost 6 bases at V and 6 bases at J; junction bases unmatched: 8. Looked up from germline, CDR1 is MNHEY and CDR2 is SVGEGT. The CDR3 loop spans 13 amino acids. This CDR3 is CASSRGLLIEQYF. CDR3 DNA: TGTGCCAGCAGCCGGGGACTACTGATCGAGCAGTACTTC.

J is TRBJ2-5 and V is TRBV7-3, with D maybe TRBD1 (6 bases). Trimming took 6 bases from V and 2 from J, leaving 13 bases between them. Germline V gene sequence: CDR1 SGHTA, CDR2 FQGTGA. This CDR3 has 14 residues. CDR3 sequence reads: CASSKEGQQETQYF. DNA of the CDR3: TGTGCCAGCAGTAAAGAAGGACAGCAAGAGACCCAGTACTTC.